The rows below give T cell receptor beta chains drawn from one sample of a study of identical twins. TCRdb independently ran MiXCR on the 5' RACE reads; one entry per CDR3 protein. The table includes around 550,000 distinct CDR3 sequences, about 15% detected once. These data are also associated with another study on yellow fever vaccine responses in identical twins.

The sequencing sample was made of CD4+ T cells sorted from blood. These receptors all come from a woman between 18 and 30 years old in good health. The CDR3 runs from the conserved cysteine through the conserved F or W.

>TRBV5-1|16
CASSYLTSGRVNEQFF
>TRBV7-3|17
CASSLRRITSGSHEQFF
>TRBV10-2|15
CASSEWPEVNEKLFF
>TRBV12-3/TRBV12-4|15
CASSSGLAGTGELFF
>TRBV6-1|16
CASMGYSAYFTYEQYF
>TRBV12-3/TRBV12-4|15
CASTPGREFGYEQYF
>TRBV5-1|16
CASSSQAESSYNEQFF
>TRBV24-1|18
CATSDAGPGTAFSYEQYF
>TRBV10-3|13
CATRQGFQETQYF
>TRBV12-3/TRBV12-4|13
CASSLGIRGEQFF
>TRBV5-6|21
CASSRPGTSGGQWGPSDTQYF
>TRBV7-9|15
CASSLRADTNTEAFF
>TRBV10-1|13
CASSENPDSPQYF
>TRBV4-1|14
CASSQGGGGEKLFF
>TRBV2|15
CASSEYRGTEGTQYF
>TRBV19|15
CASSIQGADTGELFF
>TRBV12-3/TRBV12-4|13
CASREQSNTEAFF
>TRBV4-1|14
CASSQIPSPDTQYF
>TRBV5-5|16
CASSLAGGWAYNEQFF
>TRBV4-1|17
CASSLTPPGLAEGAQYF
>TRBV20-1|13
CSARTGETGELFF
>TRBV24-1|13
CATKATRGGELFF
>TRBV6-5|16
CASSYSINQGYYGYTF
>TRBV2|10
CASRIDTQYF
>TRBV7-7|15
CASSPWSGFTGELFF
>TRBV7-9|13
CASSRDATGELFF
>TRBV27|20
CASSHQKGQGIKLYYNEQFF
>TRBV18|15
CASSLGIANTGELFF
>TRBV5-1|15
CASSFLTGARREQYF
>TRBV6-2/TRBV6-3|12
CASSHVKETQYF
>TRBV10-3|14
CAIRGQGAGDTQYF
>TRBV18|15
CASSPPRTAYTEAFF
>TRBV29-1|15
CSVGSLFPGLNEQFF
>TRBV5-4|16
CASSSPGGPLAGELFF
>TRBV5-1|17
CASSSQGYSSGANVLTF
>TRBV12-3/TRBV12-4|14
CASSLDLLRNIQYF
>TRBV5-1|17
CASSLRSTSGGADTQYF
>TRBV20-1|15
CSAPAGTGPSNEQFF
>TRBV27|13
CASSSSLNTEAFF
>TRBV5-5|15
CASSFGLDRETEAFF
>TRBV3-1|15
CASSSTKGAGDTQYF
>TRBV5-1|14
CASSPIQGSYGYTF
>TRBV5-1|16
CASSLALSWLADTQYF
>TRBV20-1|19
CSARVGTEGIVHRADTQYF
>TRBV14|14
CASSPRVVTGELFF
>TRBV24-1|12
CATSDLNYGYTF
>TRBV4-2|19
CASSQEGLGAGGRTDTQYF
>TRBV7-8|16
CASSPTGPPTNYGYTF
>TRBV15|16
CATTPPGARTQETQYF
>TRBV20-1|12
CSARGTDEKLFF
>TRBV7-9|14
CASSLGGLDQPQHF
>TRBV11-2|13
CASSPRGTDTQYF
>TRBV6-5|17
CASSYTRAGLVAGELFF
>TRBV28|12
CASSLAGFGLFF
>TRBV7-3|15
CASSRGQGATWEQFF
>TRBV4-1|15
CASSGTGTGDEPQHF
>TRBV7-9|17
CASSLRAGVTNTGELFF
>TRBV20-1|13
CSARDGGPGELFF
>TRBV20-1|16
CSARVGGVQAFSPLHF
>TRBV3-1|13
CASSSGLNSPLHF